One T cell receptor (beta chain) is described in this entry. This entry belongs to a study of shared T cell receptors in the human thymus. Sequencing used immunoSEQ multiplex PCR; TCRdb keeps in-frame clones, though not all of them. The table lists under 700,000 clones, about four fifths of them singletons. Germline CDR1 is SGHDT and CDR2 is YYEEEE. Deletions cut 4 bases from V and 1 base from J, with 12 bases between. This CDR3 is 14 amino acids long. This same sample was also taken into another study, of human thymus T cells. That source adds: Obtained as resections during corrective heart surgery, the thymus tissue was then studied. V and J gene usage appeared biased in thymic and blood repertoires.

Material: thymocytes. The receptor was derived from a boy under two years old with a congenital heart defect. The chain is built from TRBV5-6 and TRBJ2-7; TRBD2 might be the D (5 bases). The CDR3 region is CASSGWELSYEQYF. Written as DNA, the CDR3 is TGTGCCAGCAGCGGGTGGGAGCTGTCCTACGAGCAGTACTTC. Supplemented by reference TRBV5-6 and TRBJ2-7, the full variable domain reads DAGVTQSPTHLIKTRGQQVTLRCSPKSGHDTVSWYQQALGQGPQFIFQYYEEEERQRGNFPDRFSGHQFPNYSSELNVNALLLGDSALYLCASSGWELSYEQYFGPGTRLTVT.